This T cell receptor beta chain appears in the sequencing data of a study of regulatory T cells in long-lasting Graves disease (dated by TCRdb to the early 2020s). Study-level background: Persistent Graves' disease meant more than 5 years of antithyroid drug treatment with TSH receptor autoantibodies that stayed positive. On average, persistent Graves' disease patients in the clinical cohort had been on antithyroid drugs for approximately ten years. TCR sequencing covered about 13 persistent and 20 or so newly diagnosed Graves' disease patients, 33 samples in total. Peripheral blood TCR sequencing and RNA sequencing compared persistent Graves' disease patients with newly diagnosed Graves' disease patients. The study took place in China and was registered as a clinical trial. General findings and caveats noted by the study authors: The authors acknowledged the small sample size as a limitation that may reduce accuracy. Only peripheral blood was studied, because thyroid tissue, the primary lesion, was inaccessible. Preferential use of TRBV28, TRBJ1-2 and TRBJ2-5 was observed in persistent disease, whereas TRBV20-1 and TRBJ2-1 were favored in newly diagnosed disease. Patients with persistent disease shared more public clonotypes (fewer than 3,000) than newly diagnosed patients did (around 1,000). Persistent Graves' disease patients showed lower TCR Shannon entropy and fewer highly expanded clones than newly diagnosed patients, suggesting clonal expansion. Only the TCR beta chain was sequenced and analyzed.

Receptor amplification or capture employed multiplex PCR. Sequenced on an Illumina HiSeq 4000. iRepertoire HTBI primers and Arm-PCR amplification of CDR3 regions were used to construct TCR beta libraries. Gel purification was performed on PCR products prior to sequencing. Turning to the authors' computational methods: Gene usage analysis of CDR3 amino acid clonotypes used the approximately 62 TRBV and more than 13 TRBJ segments found across samples. COPE and FqMerger were used to merge filtered high-quality paired reads into contigs. Contigs were aligned with BLAST to IMGT TRBV, TRBD and TRBJ reference genes, and CDR3 was defined per IMGT. Any clonotype with a frequency above 0.1% was classified as a highly expanded clone. Shannon entropy was used to measure repertoire diversity, and the Gini coefficient was used to measure V-J evenness. A clonotype was considered public if more than one individual shared it. The public reads were quality trimmed at Q25 with fastp and then assembled into clones with MiXCR by TCRdb, keeping productive beta chains. Rows are unified per CDR3 protein, each entry keeping the most common DNA and genes. The V and J calls shown here were made by TCRdb, not taken from the authors' results. Recorded for this sample are 430,000 or so distinct CDR3 sequences; over 20% of them occurred a single time. 13% to 15% of the sample lies in the top ten.

CDR1 and CDR2 were assigned from the germline V gene as SGHVS and FQNEAQ. From the cysteine up to the phenylalanine, the CDR3 has a length of 17 residues. Just CDR3 DNA is preserved here, 51 bases in frame from base 1. Ends trimmed: V by 5 bases, J by 3 bases; bases unmatched to a gene: 11. In regard to this clonotype: Its recognized antigen is unknown. Base qualities were left out, and no much larger clone turns up one base away.

This sample's time point label indicates: persistent/refractory GD, antithyroid drugs over 5 years with positive TRAb. For both TCR sequencing and RNA sequencing, RNA was extracted from PBMCs using TRIzol. Graves' disease was diagnosed according to American Thyroid Association guidelines. Patients for the study were recruited at an endocrinology department in Xi'an, China. From each patient, approximately 9 milliliters of peripheral blood was collected into an EDTA anticoagulant tube. Ficoll Paque Plus density gradient separation was used to isolate PBMCs, and no additional T cell sorting was done. An Agilent 2100 Bioanalyzer and agarose gel were used to check RNA quality, and a NanoDrop 2000 was used to measure RNA concentration.

The sequence derives from a female donor with Graves disease. The material was peripheral blood mononuclear cells (PBMCs), obtained when the disease was refractory, from a patient treated with antithyroid drugs. The chain uses TRBV7-8 and TRBJ1-2, with 11 bases in between that match TRBD1. In nucleotide form, the sequence is TGTGCCAGCAGCCCAGAGGCCGGGACAGGGGGGTACTATGGCTACACCTTC. This sequence encodes CASSPEAGTGGYYGYTF.